A selection of T cell receptor beta chains follows, all from one sample in a study of cytomegalovirus exposure and HLA in healthy donors. Produced via immunoSEQ multiplex PCR; TCRdb's table is partial and in-frame only. The sample yields 97,000 or so clones, approximately 70% seen once. Sequences were obtained from PBMCs. All receptors come from a man aged 50-59 years in good health and CMV-seronegative. Each CDR3 is given with its conserved first and last residue. A D gene is named only where the DNA matches it firmly. Part of the rows lack a size; the others show once, few, many or a class for expanded clones.

D: .
V: TRBV9
size: .
J: TRBJ2-2
CDR3: CASSVGGLNTGELFF
DNA: TGTGCCAGCAGCGTTGGGGGGTTGAACACCGGGGAGCTGTTTTTT

D: TRBD1
V: TRBV5-8
size: .
J: TRBJ1-1
CDR3: CASSLGQALNTEAFF
DNA: TGTGCCAGCAGCTTAGGACAGGCCCTGAACACTGAAGCTTTCTTT

D: TRBD1
V: TRBV19
size: .
J: TRBJ1-2
CDR3: CASSPFGTAISYTF
DNA: TGTGCCAGTAGTCCGTTCGGGACAGCCATTAGCTACACCTTC

D: TRBD1
V: TRBV6-1
size: .
J: TRBJ1-6
CDR3: CASSATGSSYNSPLHF
DNA: TGTGCCAGCAGTGCGACAGGGAGCTCCTATAATTCACCCCTCCACTTT

D: .
V: TRBV6-1
size: few
J: TRBJ1-1
CDR3: CASSAGAGTEAFF
DNA: TGTGCCAGCAGCGCAGGGGCGGGCACTGAAGCTTTCTTT

D: TRBD2
V: TRBV15
size: few
J: TRBJ2-1
CDR3: CATSREGLAGVSSYNEQFF
DNA: TGTGCCACCAGCAGGGAGGGACTAGCGGGAGTTAGCTCCTACAATGAGCAGTTCTTC

D: TRBD2
V: TRBV2
size: few
J: TRBJ2-1
CDR3: CASTPPASGGNEQFF
DNA: TGTGCCAGCACTCCGCCGGCTAGCGGAGGCAATGAGCAGTTCTTC

D: .
V: TRBV11-2
size: .
J: TRBJ2-5
CDR3: CASSLGRQYQETQYF
DNA: TGTGCCAGCAGCTTAGGTCGACAGTACCAAGAGACCCAGTACTTC

D: TRBD1
V: TRBV6-5
size: few
J: TRBJ1-5
CDR3: CASGTVGQPQHF
DNA: TGTGCCAGCGGGACAGTAGGTCAGCCCCAGCATTTT

D: TRBD2
V: TRBV7-9
size: .
J: TRBJ2-1
CDR3: CASSPRPSGISFYNEQFF
DNA: TGTGCCAGCTCCCCGAGACCTAGCGGGATATCTTTCTACAATGAGCAGTTCTTC

D: TRBD1
V: TRBV7-9
size: .
J: TRBJ1-3
CDR3: CASRWTGVRSGNTIYF
DNA: TGTGCCAGCAGATGGACAGGGGTGAGGTCCGGAAACACCATATATTTT

D: .
V: TRBV27
size: .
J: TRBJ2-7
CDR3: CASSVEKTSYEQYF
DNA: TGTGCCAGCAGTGTTGAGAAAACCTCCTACGAGCAGTACTTC

D: TRBD1
V: TRBV5-1
size: once
J: TRBJ1-1
CDR3: CASSVGQGRTEAFF
DNA: TGCGCCAGCAGCGTGGGACAGGGGCGCACTGAAGCTTTCTTT

D: .
V: TRBV27
size: .
J: TRBJ1-2
CDR3: CASSPILFIQTGLANYGYTF
DNA: TGTGCCAGCAGTCCTATTTTATTCATCCAAACAGGGCTAGCTAACTATGGCTACACCTTC